This TCR beta chain is from a study of blood T cells in healthy people across ages (dated by TCRdb to the mid-2010s). For the wider study: Template switching captured roughly one uniquely barcoded TCR beta cDNA molecule per two T cells in model experiments. Using the same blood draw, the study looked at two additional independent replicas of 1 million unique cDNA reads for two donors, one aged 18 to 29 and the other aged 80 or older. Using deep sequencing normalized with unique cDNA molecular identifiers, the study measured how TCR beta repertoire diversity changes with age. The donors were divided into four age groups: young (average approximately 16 years), middle-aged (about 40), aged (roughly 66) and long-lived (nearly 85). To avoid experimental bias, donors of different ages were spread randomly across the sequencing lanes. Study-wide findings and limitations: As age increased, observed TCR beta diversity per million T cells dropped in a roughly linear way, and a significant reduction was already evident by age about 40. Bulk unsorted PBMC profiling prevented conclusive comparison of naive and antigen-experienced compartments. Compared with the aged group, more naive CD4+ T cells, fewer expanded clones and increased TCR diversity were shown by the long-lived group, suggesting age selection. A strong correlation was found between observed TCR beta diversity and the percentage of naive T cells measured by flow cytometry. Because the CMV infection status of the donors was unknown, age-related changes in expanded clonotypes may potentially have been confounded. Estimates of total diversity based on one million sequenced T cells were regarded as lower bounds and as underestimates.

The 40 or so donors, aged about 6 to 100 years, were systemically healthy Caucasian individuals from Russia. Around 10 milliliters of peripheral blood were collected from each donor into EDTA-treated Vacutainer tubes. Ficoll-Paque density-gradient centrifugation was used to isolate PBMCs, with at least 6.5 million per sample. Trizol reagent was used to extract total RNA from PBMCs, with at least 5.5 micrograms per sample. The percentages of naive CD45RAhigh/CD27high T cells were determined by flow cytometry on a PBMC aliquot from every donor. Library preparation used 5' RACE. These reads were obtained on an Illumina HiSeq 2500. A second 7 to 11 cycle PCR used a sample-barcoded 5' primer and a J-beta primer mix. Each TCR beta cDNA molecule received a unique molecular identifier from a template-switch 5' adaptor carrying 12 random nucleotides. Each sample yielded at least 3 million CDR3-containing paired-end reads. First-strand cDNA was synthesized from all RNA with the Mint cDNA synthesis kit, primed by a TRBC-specific oligonucleotide. Following uracil-DNA glycosylase treatment, a first 18-cycle PCR with universal primers M1SS and BC2_uni_R was performed on all cDNA. Processing in the source paper ran as follows. For normalization, 1 million high-quality reads, each with a distinct molecular identifier, were randomly selected from each sample. Instead of being binned into consensus sequences, reads with shared molecular identifiers were discarded. CDR3 identification, clonotype clustering and error correction used MiTCR with a Q25 quality threshold and the strictest error-elimination algorithm. A nonparametric unseen species model with Euler transformation was used to estimate lower-bound total TCR beta diversity. TCRdb reran the public reads through fastp at Q25 and MiXCR, keeping productive beta chains. One record per CDR3 amino acid sequence lists the most common genes and DNA. The V and J calls reflect TCRdb's pipeline rather than the authors' work. This sample lists approximately 1.5 million distinct CDR3 sequences; about 42% were detected once. Approximately 4% of the sample is held by the ten biggest clonotypes.

As regards this clonotype: There is no known antigen for this receptor. Nothing much larger sits one base from this clone, and base qualities are not available.

The CDR3 covers 14 residues, taking in both the cysteine and the phenylalanine. CDR3 DNA is the only sequence kept; it has 42 bases, read in frame from the first base. V lost 5 bases and J lost 4 bases; the stretch between them is 11 bases long. Looking up the germline V gene yields CDR1 SGHTA and CDR2 FQGNSA. The chain is assembled from TRBV7-2 and TRBJ2-2; the D gene cannot be resolved reliably. This clonotype was obtained from a woman under 30 in good health. The sequenced material came from blood. The sequenced DNA: TGTGCCAGCAGCATAGAGACGATCACCGGGGAGCTGTTTTTT. The resulting protein is CASSIETITGELFF.